The rows below give T cell receptor beta chains drawn from one sample of a study of Graves' ophthalmopathy and Graves' hyperthyroidism. One entry per CDR3 protein results from TCRdb running MiXCR on the multiplex PCR reads. Of about 740,000 distinct CDR3 sequences listed, 35% to 50% are singletons. Sample: peripheral blood. The source is an adult man with Graves' ophthalmopathy. The conserved cysteine and the conserved F or W are not part of the CDR3 here. Each record gives: D gene, V gene, CDR3 protein. The D gene is left open where the match is weak.

D: TRBD1
V: TRBV10-3
CDR3: AISEGRRTGDQETQY

D: NA
V: TRBV2
CDR3: ASSLRVSGELF

D: TRBD1
V: TRBV10-2
CDR3: ASRGYYEQY

D: TRBD1
V: TRBV10-3
CDR3: ASRGDRANTIY

D: NA
V: TRBV20-1
CDR3: SARPPFYSPLH

D: TRBD2
V: TRBV7-7
CDR3: ASSKTSGGAIETQY

D: NA
V: TRBV7-2
CDR3: ASSPSGVGEAF

D: TRBD1
V: TRBV24-1
CDR3: ATSDQGDSQPQH

D: TRBD2
V: TRBV10-1
CDR3: ASTLSGGHTGELF

D: NA
V: TRBV9
CDR3: ASSVHSEQY

D: NA
V: TRBV11-2
CDR3: ASSLDLGAQGYEQY

D: TRBD2
V: TRBV25-1
CDR3: ASTTFGLAGRSSYEQY

D: NA
V: TRBV29-1
CDR3: SVEGGRTYEQY

D: TRBD1
V: TRBV29-1
CDR3: SVIGQGLASEQY

D: NA
V: TRBV19
CDR3: ASIPPSLGAF

D: TRBD1
V: TRBV7-2
CDR3: ASSQTGQINSPLH

D: TRBD1
V: TRBV20-1
CDR3: SAPTGGGEKLF

D: NA
V: TRBV10-3
CDR3: ASRRFNQPQH

D: NA
V: TRBV3-1
CDR3: ASSPIRSGSGYT

D: NA
V: TRBV2
CDR3: ASRGRGLTEAF